Below, 25 T cell receptor beta chains from the same sample are listed, as sequenced in a study of blood T cell repertoires in COVID-19 (TCRdb year 2020). Receptor libraries were prepared by the immunoSEQ multiplex PCR assay. TCRdb re-hosts the immuneACCESS table, in-frame sequences only. Its copies lack some clones; in the studies checked, an unresolved V gene accounts for under half of them, and the cause for the rest is not known. Within this sample are roughly 79,000 clones, with 65% to 85% of them counted one time only. In total, the top ten clones hold 3% to 4.5% of the sample. The sequencing sample was made of peripheral blood. Receptors originate from a man aged 50-60 years with acute or convalescent COVID-19.

This clone has only one observation. The chain links TRBV14 to TRBJ2-3, with D perhaps matching TRBD1 (6 bases). This CDR3 contains 17 residues. Per the germline V gene, CDR1 is SGHDN and CDR2 is FVKESK. Deletions cut 2 bases from V and 1 base from J, with 16 bases between. CDR3 DNA: TGTGCCAGCAGCCAATATCTCGGCAGGGGAGGCACAGATACGCAGTATTTT. Residues: CASSQYLGRGGTDTQYF. Variable domain in full (rest from reference TRBV14 and TRBJ2-3): EAGVTQFPSHSVIEKGQTVTLRCDPISGHDNLYWYRRVMGKEIKFLLHFVKESKQDESGMPNNRFLAERTGGTYSTLKVQPAELEDSGVYFCASSQYLGRGGTDTQYFGPGTRLTVL.

The chain is built from TRBV9 and TRBJ1-3; no definite D call. The CDR3 runs to 12 residues. The germline gives CDR1 SGDLS, CDR2 YYNGEE. Between the trimmed V and J ends, which lost 1 base and 7 bases, there was a span of 6 bases. Here the CDR3 DNA reads TGTGCCAGCAGCGTAAGAGGGAACACCATATATTTT. Residues: CASSVRGNTIYF.

This chain joins TRBV6-5 and TRBJ1-6; 8 positions agree with TRBD1. From germline, CDR1 is MNHEY and CDR2 SVGAGI. The CDR3 has 15 amino acids. Unmatched junction bases numbered 10, after V lost 7 bases and J lost 8 bases. The CDR3 region has the DNA TGTGCCAGCAAACCGACAGGGGCGCTGGATTCACCCCTCCACTTT. Residues: CASKPTGALDSPLHF.

V usage is TRBV4-2 and J usage is TRBJ1-5; TRBD1 aligns across 11 bases. Per the germline V gene, CDR1 is LGHNA and CDR2 is YNFKEQ. After removal of 4 bases from V and 0 bases from J, the junction contained 8 bases not matched to a gene. The CDR3 sequence is 18 residues long. This CDR3 is CASSPGDRGVNSNQPQHF. DNA of the CDR3: TGTGCCAGCAGCCCCGGGGACAGGGGGGTTAATAGCAATCAGCCCCAGCATTTT.

The rearrangement uses TRBV19 and TRBJ1-1; 8 bases are shared with TRBD1. CDR3 length: 13 residues. J lost 8 bases, V lost 4 bases, and 6 bases had no gene match. Germline V lookup: CDR1 LNHDA, CDR2 SQIVND (reference sequence). The CDR3 sequence: CASSSGQGSEAFF. CDR3 bases: TGTGCCAGTAGTAGCGGACAGGGATCAGAAGCTTTCTTT.

This chain links TRBV6-5 with TRBJ1-5; no firm D call. CDR1 MNHEY and CDR2 SVGAGI come from the germline V gene. V was trimmed by 6 bases and J by 4 bases, leaving 10 bases between them. The CDR3 length is 13 residues. The CDR3 nucleotides read TGTGCCAGCAGCCGCCAGGAAAATCAGCCCCAGCATTTT. As protein: CASSRQENQPQHF.

This sequence joins TRBV15 and TRBJ2-3, with no clear D. Trimming removed 1 base at V and 2 bases at J, with 7 bases between. Germline loops: CDR1 LNHNV, CDR2 YYDKDF (reference sequence). The CDR3 has 14 residues. This CDR3 reads CATSRAKLTDTQYF. The CDR3 DNA reads TGTGCCACCAGCAGAGCCAAGCTCACAGATACGCAGTATTTT.

This chain links TRBV3-1 (or the pseudogene TRBV3-2) with TRBJ1-2; TRBD1 matches 12 bases. The J segment lost 5 bases and the V segment lost 4 bases, leaving 5 bases of the junction unmatched. Per germline, CDR1 LGHDT and CDR2 YNNKEL (reference sequence). The CDR3 totals 15 residues. The CDR3 coding sequence is TGTGCCAGCAGCCGGGACAGGGGGCTCATATATGGCTACACCTTC. It translates to CASSRDRGLIYGYTF.

This sequence joins TRBV11-3 and TRBJ2-3; 8 bases match TRBD1. V gave up 5 bases and J gave up 4 bases; unmatched junction bases: 8. Looked up from germline, CDR1 is SGHNT and CDR2 is YENEEA. The CDR3 has 15 residues. The DNA of the CDR3 is TGTGCCAGCAGCCGATACAGGGGGGAGGCAGATACGCAGTATTTT. Its protein is CASSRYRGEADTQYF.

The chain employs TRBV18 and TRBJ2-2, with a weak D call TRBD2 (6 bases). Germline V gene data show CDR1 as KGHSH and CDR2 as LQKENI. The CDR3 extends over 17 amino acids. The ends were cut back, 3 bases at V and 6 bases at J, with 20 bases in the middle. The CDR3 nucleotides are TGTGCCAGCTCACCCCCCGGCCTCCAAGGAGGGGCCGGGGAGCTGTTTTTT. Its translation: CASSPPGLQGGAGELFF.

The chain couples TRBV24-1 to TRBJ1-2; no firm D call. The length of the CDR3 is 13 residues. CDR1 and CDR2 (germline): KGHDR, SFDVKD. V shed 3 bases and J shed 2 bases, with 6 bases lying between them. The CDR3 spells CATSDGGNYGYTF. Here the CDR3 DNA reads TGTGCCACCAGTGATGGAGGGAACTATGGCTACACCTTC.

This clone has a handful of counts. The J gene is TRBJ2-2, the V gene TRBV19, with 10 bases identical to TRBD1. This CDR3 region has 16 residues. Germline V CDR1 and CDR2: LNHDA, SQIVND (reference sequence). V trimming: 11 bases; J trimming: 4 bases; junction bases outside the gene matches: 13. The CDR3 loop is CASRSGTGVATGELFF. For the CDR3, the DNA is TGTGCCTCGAGATCCGGGACAGGGGTGGCCACCGGGGAGCTGTTTTTT.

The CDR3 protein is CASSLVQGSGNTIYF. The CDR3 DNA is TGTGCCAGCAGCTTGGTCCAGGGATCCGGAAACACCATATATTTT. The rearrangement joins TRBV11-1 to TRBJ1-3; a weak D match, TRBD1 (5 bases). Germline assignment: CDR1 SGHAT and CDR2 FQDESV (reference sequence). The ends were cut back, 3 bases at V and 4 bases at J, with 13 bases in the middle. The CDR3 covers 15 residues.

The CDR3 is CASSVSGQTDTQYF. CDR3 nucleotide sequence: TGTGCCAGTAGTGTTAGCGGGCAGACAGATACGCAGTATTTT. The chain combines TRBV19 with TRBJ2-3, with 7 nucleotides matching TRBD2. The V segment lost 5 bases and the J segment 3 bases; nucleotides outside the gene matches: 5. This CDR3 is 14 amino acids long. Germline values: CDR1 LNHDA, CDR2 SQIVND (reference sequence).

This clone was recorded once. The rearrangement uses TRBV19 and TRBJ1-5; D is perhaps TRBD1 (5 bases). The CDR3 has 15 residues. CDR1 is LNHDA and CDR2 is SQIVND in the germline V gene (reference sequence). Trimming cost V 3 bases and J 6 bases, with 15 bases left between them. The CDR3 here is CASSMGTRGSQPQHF. The CDR3 DNA sequence: TGTGCCAGTAGTATGGGGACCCGGGGGAGTCAGCCCCAGCATTTT.

DNA for the CDR3: TGCAGCGTTGAGGTAGCCGACTACGAGCAGTACTTC. This sequence encodes CSVEVADYEQYF. The chain recombines TRBV29-1 with TRBJ2-7; no clear D gene. Trimming removed 3 bases at V and 3 bases at J, with 9 bases between. The CDR3 is made up of 12 amino acids. From germline, CDR1 is SQVTM and CDR2 ANQGSEA.

This clone has a single count. The gene calls are TRBV7-3 and TRBJ2-5, with TRBD2 matching 7 bases. J was trimmed by 3 bases and V by 2 bases; bases with no gene match: 0. Germline V gene lookup returns CDR1 SGHTA and CDR2 FQGTGA. This CDR3 region has 13 residues. CDR3 nucleotides: TGTGCCAGCAGCTTACTAGCGGAAGAGACCCAGTACTTC. It encodes CASSLLAEETQYF.

The genes are TRBV29-1 and TRBJ1-5; D is undetermined. The V gene's germline CDR1 is SQVTM and CDR2 ANQGSEA. The V end lost 6 bases, the J end lost 3 bases, and 15 bases lay between the germline ends. CDR3 length: 14 residues. The CDR3 is CSVGTGGNNQPQHF. The CDR3 bases are TGCAGCGTCGGCACGGGAGGGAACAATCAGCCCCAGCATTTT.

The rearrangement links TRBV6-5 to TRBJ2-1, with a tentative D call TRBD2 (6 bases). Germline assignment: CDR1 MNHEY and CDR2 SVGAGI. Trimming removed 0 bases at V and 15 bases at J, with 15 bases between. CDR3 size: 13 residues. The CDR3: CASSYSSSSDPFF. CDR3 DNA sequence: TGTGCCAGCAGTTACTCCAGTTCTAGCGACCCGTTCTTC.

This chain connects TRBV5-5 to TRBJ1-1; the D is unclear. The germline CDR1 and CDR2 sequences are SGHKS and YYEKEE (reference sequence). This CDR3 comprises 16 residues. V shed 2 bases and J shed 2 bases, with 16 bases lying between them. CDR3 region: CASSFREGVENTEAFF. For the CDR3, the DNA is TGTGCCAGCAGCTTTCGGGAGGGTGTGGAAAACACTGAAGCTTTCTTT.

This clone was observed a single time. The gene calls are TRBV3-1 (or the pseudogene TRBV3-2) and TRBJ2-1, with 10 bases aligning to TRBD2. The germline CDR1 and CDR2 sequences are LGHDT and YNNKEL (reference sequence). V lost 4 bases to trimming and J lost 7 bases; unmatched junction nucleotides: 16. CDR3 length: 18 amino acids. CDR3 protein: CASSPQRGGRAPTNEQFF. In nucleotides, the CDR3 is TGTGCCAGCAGCCCCCAGCGGGGGGGCCGGGCTCCTACAAATGAGCAGTTCTTC.

The V call is TRBV18, the J call TRBJ1-5, with TRBD1 matching over 7 bases. This CDR3 is built from 15 residues. Germline loops: CDR1 KGHSH, CDR2 LQKENI. Losses at the gene ends were 3 bases for V and 2 bases for J; bases not matched to a gene: 4. The CDR3 bases are TGTGCCAGCTCACCCTCCGGGACAGGCAATCAGCCCCAGCATTTT. Its protein product is CASSPSGTGNQPQHF.

The chain's CDR3 is CASSRDRYNSPLHF. The CDR3 bases are TGTGCCAGCAGCCGGGACAGGTATAATTCACCCCTCCACTTT. J is TRBJ1-6 and V is TRBV5-6; 8 positions agree with TRBD1. The V segment lost 4 bases and the J segment 4 bases; nucleotides outside the gene matches: 1. There are 14 residues in the CDR3. Germline loops: CDR1 SGHDT, CDR2 YYEEEE.

The chain carries TRBV15 and TRBJ1-1; the D gene is possibly TRBD1 (6 bases). The germline V gene has CDR1 LNHNV and CDR2 YYDKDF (reference sequence). The V end was cut by 0 bases, the J end by 3 bases, with 11 bases between. The CDR3 totals 15 residues. This CDR3 reads CATSRDVDSDTEAFF. Written as DNA, the CDR3 is TGTGCCACCAGCAGAGACGTGGACAGTGACACTGAAGCTTTCTTT.

The V call is TRBV30, the J call TRBJ1-1; D gene uncertain. Germline-derived CDR1 and CDR2 are GTSNPN and SVGIG (reference sequence). The V end lost 1 base, the J end lost 0 bases, and 6 bases lay between the germline ends. The CDR3 runs 13 residues. For the CDR3, the DNA is TGTGCCTGGAGTGGATACATGAACACTGAAGCTTTCTTT. Translated, it gives CAWSGYMNTEAFF.